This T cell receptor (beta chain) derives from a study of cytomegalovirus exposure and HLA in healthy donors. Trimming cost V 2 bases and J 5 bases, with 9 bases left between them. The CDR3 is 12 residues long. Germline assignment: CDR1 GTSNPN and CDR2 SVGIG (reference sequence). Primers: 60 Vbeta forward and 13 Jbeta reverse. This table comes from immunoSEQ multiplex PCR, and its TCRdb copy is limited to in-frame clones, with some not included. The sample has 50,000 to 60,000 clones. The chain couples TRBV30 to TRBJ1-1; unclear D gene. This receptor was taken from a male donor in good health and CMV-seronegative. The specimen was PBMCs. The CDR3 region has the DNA TGTGCCTGGAGTTGGGCGGGGACTGAAGCTTTCTTT. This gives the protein CAWSWAGTEAFF.